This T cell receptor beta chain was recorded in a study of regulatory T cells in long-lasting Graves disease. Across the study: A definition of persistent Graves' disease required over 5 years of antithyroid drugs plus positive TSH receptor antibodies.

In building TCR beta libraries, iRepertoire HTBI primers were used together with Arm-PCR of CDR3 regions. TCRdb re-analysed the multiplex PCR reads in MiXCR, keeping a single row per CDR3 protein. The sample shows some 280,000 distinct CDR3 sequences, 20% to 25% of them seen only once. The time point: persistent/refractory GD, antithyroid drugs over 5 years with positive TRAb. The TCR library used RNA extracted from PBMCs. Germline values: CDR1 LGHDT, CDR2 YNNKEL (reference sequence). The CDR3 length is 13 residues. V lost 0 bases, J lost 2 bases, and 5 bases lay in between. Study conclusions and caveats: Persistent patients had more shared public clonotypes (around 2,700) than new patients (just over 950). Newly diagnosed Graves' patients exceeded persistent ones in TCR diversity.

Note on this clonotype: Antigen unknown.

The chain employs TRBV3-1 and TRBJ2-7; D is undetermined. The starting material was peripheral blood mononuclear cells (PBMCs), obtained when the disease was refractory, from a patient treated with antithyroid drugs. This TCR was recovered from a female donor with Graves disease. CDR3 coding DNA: TGTGCCAGCAGCCAAGAGACCCCCTACGAGCAGTACTTC. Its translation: CASSQETPYEQYF.